The sequence of this T cell receptor beta chain was determined in a study of vaccination effects on CD4 cells after COVID-19 (dated by TCRdb to 2022 to 2024). Regarding the research as a whole: Each participant got two doses of an mRNA SARS-CoV-2 vaccine, either BNT162b2 or mRNA-1273. Altogether, around 11 COVID-19 convalescent patients and a few SARS-CoV-2-naive healthy vaccine recipients made up the full study. SARS-CoV-2 spike-specific CD4+ TCR repertoires from before and after mRNA vaccination were compared in COVID-19 convalescent patients and in infection-naive vaccine recipients. The Oncomine TCR Beta short-read assay on an Illumina iSeq 100 was used to sequence cultures from other donors in the study. Pre-vaccine samples from two convalescent patients were drawn 16 days and one week before the first dose, 142 and 148 days after COVID-19 diagnosis. General conclusions and limits of the study: Clones induced by infection and clones induced by vaccination both contracted markedly at late timepoints after vaccination, which fits with T cell responses waning over time. In convalescent patients, the post-vaccine spike-reactive repertoire consisted mainly of new vaccine-induced clones, largely distinct from infection-induced clones. The study was limited by a small number of convalescent patients, and early post-infection timepoints were lacking.

As concerns this clone: Its antigen remains unidentified. No much larger clonotype is one base removed from it; base qualities were not supplied.

In the ViraFEST assay, PBMC were stimulated with viral peptide pools, and antigen-specific CD4+ T cell clonotypes were then identified by expansion using TCR sequencing. After less than 13 days of culture, CD4+ T cells were isolated with the EasySep CD4+ T cell isolation kit. PCR-confirmed SARS-CoV-2 infection had occurred in convalescent patients between March and December 2020, before the Alpha, Beta and Delta variants emerged in the United States. A few million PBMC per well were cultured in IMDM with about 4.6% human AB serum, 8 to 10 IU/ml IL-2 and gentamicin, plus 10 ug/ml peptides. Half of the culture medium was replaced with fresh IL-2-containing medium on days 3 and 7. Each peptide stimulation condition was cultured in triplicate wells unless otherwise noted. PBMC were separated from whole blood using Ficoll-Paque Plus gradient centrifugation and were then either cryopreserved at -140C or used fresh. Overlapping peptide pools spanned the spike proteins of SARS-CoV-2 and the common cold coronaviruses HCoV-NL63, HCoV-OC43 and HCoV-229E. Genomic DNA was extracted from cultured CD4+ T cells with the QIAamp micro DNA kit.

The library was built by means of the immunoSEQ multiplex PCR assay. DNA from the CD4+ T cells that had been cultured and isolated underwent TCR beta CDR3 sequencing. From the authors' description of their analysis: Non-productive TCR sequences were removed and reads were trimmed to the CDR3 region, keeping CDR3s of at least 7 amino acids. Antigen-specific clonotypes were identified with the MANAFEST web app by comparing expansion in peptide wells against reference cultures. Positive clones required FDR<0.05 expansion versus reference and all other wells, odds ratio above 5, and frequency above 0.1% in two replicate wells. Clonotypes significantly expanded in SARS-CoV-2 spike wells and in at least one common cold coronavirus spike condition were defined as cross-reactive. Levenshtein distance calculated with the stringdist R package was used to assess CDR3 similarity, and unrooted trees were constructed with ape in R 3.6.1. TCRdb retrieved this table from immuneACCESS and kept in-frame rearrangements only. Not all clones are present; in checked studies, unresolved V genes account for under half, and no reason is known for the remainder. Clone size and the V and J calls come from that table; the DNA yielded D and trimming. The sample table lists 35,000 to 40,000 clones, around 72% of them with a count of one. The ten largest clones represent about a sixth of the sample.

This specimen consisted of CD4+ T cells from PBMCs cultured with HCoV-NL63 spike peptides, obtained before COVID-19 vaccination. The cell subset or site tag for this specimen amounts to: HCoV-NL63 spike overlapping peptide pool stimulation. This receptor was taken from a human donor who had a prior SARS-CoV-2 infection.

The CDR3 reads as follows: CASSAREGVNTGELFF. The bases read TGTGCCAGCAGCGCCCGGGAAGGGGTAAACACCGGGGAGCTGTTTTTT. This chain is built from TRBV7-3 and TRBJ2-2; the D element could tentatively be TRBD1 or TRBD2, as 5 bases agree for each. V sheds 5 bases and J sheds 2 bases, leaving 15 bases between their ends. Based on the germline V gene, the CDR1 and CDR2 sequences are SGHTA and FQGTGA. CDR3 length: 16 amino acids, cysteine to phenylalanine. Just the 48-base CDR3 DNA is kept, in frame starting at base 1.